This entry features one TCR beta chain sequence. The data derive from a study of technical replicates of blood from several donors. Generated by immunoSEQ multiplex PCR, the TCRdb table keeps only in-frame clones and is missing some. The sample consists of 74,000 or so clones, approximately 96% of them appearing once. Germline CDR1 reads SGDLS; CDR2 reads YYNGEE. Trimming cost V 4 bases and J 8 bases; bases outside gene matches: 17. The CDR3 is 16 amino acids. The receptor's source is a human donor in good health. This sequence joins TRBV9 and TRBJ1-1; TRBD1 matches 7 bases. Sequencing was done on a sample of T cells isolated from PBMCs. In DNA, the CDR3 is TGTGCCAGCAGCCCATTTTTTAACAGGGGAAGAGGGGAAGCTTTCTTT. Translating it yields CASSPFFNRGRGEAFF.